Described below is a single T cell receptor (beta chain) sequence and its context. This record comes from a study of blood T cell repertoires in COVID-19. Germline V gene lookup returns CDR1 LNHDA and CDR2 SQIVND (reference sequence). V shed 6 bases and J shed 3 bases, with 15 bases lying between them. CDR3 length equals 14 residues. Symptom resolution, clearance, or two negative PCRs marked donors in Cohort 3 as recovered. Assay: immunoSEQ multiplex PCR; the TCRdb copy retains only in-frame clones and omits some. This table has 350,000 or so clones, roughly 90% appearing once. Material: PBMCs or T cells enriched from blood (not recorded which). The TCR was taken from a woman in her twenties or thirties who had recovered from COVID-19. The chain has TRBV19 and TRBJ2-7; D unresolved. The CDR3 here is CASSPVGLYYEQYF. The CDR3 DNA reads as TGTGCCAGTAGCCCGGTTGGGCTATACTACGAGCAGTACTTC.